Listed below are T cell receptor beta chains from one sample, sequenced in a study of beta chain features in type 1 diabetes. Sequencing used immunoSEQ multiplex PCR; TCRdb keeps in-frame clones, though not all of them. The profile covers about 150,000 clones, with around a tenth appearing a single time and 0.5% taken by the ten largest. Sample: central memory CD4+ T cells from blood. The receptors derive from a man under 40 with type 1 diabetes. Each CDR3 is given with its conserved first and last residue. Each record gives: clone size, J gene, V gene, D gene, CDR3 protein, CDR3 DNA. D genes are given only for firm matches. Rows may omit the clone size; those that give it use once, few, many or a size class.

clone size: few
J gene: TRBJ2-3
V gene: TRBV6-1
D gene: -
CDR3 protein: CASKLSLPDTQYF
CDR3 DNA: TGTGCCAGCAAGCTATCCCTCCCAGATACGCAGTATTTT

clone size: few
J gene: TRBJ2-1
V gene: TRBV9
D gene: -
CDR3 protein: CASSWRDLTYNEQFF
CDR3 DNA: TGTGCCAGCAGCTGGAGGGACCTAACCTACAATGAGCAGTTCTTC

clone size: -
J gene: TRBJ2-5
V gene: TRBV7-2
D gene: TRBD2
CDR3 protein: CASSTGTSVGETQYF
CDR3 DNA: TGTGCCAGCAGTACCGGGACTAGCGTTGGAGAGACCCAGTACTTC

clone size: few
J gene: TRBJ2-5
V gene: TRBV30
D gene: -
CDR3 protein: CAWSLLETQYF
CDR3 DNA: TGTGCCTGGAGTCTTCTAGAGACCCAGTACTTC

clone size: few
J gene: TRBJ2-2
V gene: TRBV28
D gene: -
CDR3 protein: CASSRGQNTGELFF
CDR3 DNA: TGTGCCAGCAGCCGAGGACAAAACACCGGGGAGCTGTTTTTT

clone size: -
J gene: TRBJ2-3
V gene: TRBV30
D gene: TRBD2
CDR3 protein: CAWRLAASTDTQYF
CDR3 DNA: TGTGCCTGGAGACTAGCGGCCAGCACAGATACGCAGTATTTT

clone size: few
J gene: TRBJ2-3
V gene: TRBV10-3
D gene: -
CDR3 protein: CAISRGSTDTQYF
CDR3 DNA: TGTGCCATCAGTAGGGGGAGCACAGATACGCAGTATTTT

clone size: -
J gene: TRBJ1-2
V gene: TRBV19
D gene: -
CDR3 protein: CASSRQSSNYGYTF
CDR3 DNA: TGTGCCAGTAGTCGCCAGTCCTCTAACTATGGCTACACCTTC

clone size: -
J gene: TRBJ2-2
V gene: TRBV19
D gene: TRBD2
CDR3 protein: CASSNEGLAGGPSTGELFF
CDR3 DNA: TGTGCCAGTAGTAACGAAGGACTAGCGGGAGGGCCGTCGACCGGGGAGCTGTTTTTT

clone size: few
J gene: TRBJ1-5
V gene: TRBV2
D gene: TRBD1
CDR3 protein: CASGGTGNQPQHF
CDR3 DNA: TGTGCCAGCGGGGGGACAGGGAATCAGCCCCAGCATTTT

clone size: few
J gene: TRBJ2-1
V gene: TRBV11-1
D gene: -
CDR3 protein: CASSLGDSSYNEQFF
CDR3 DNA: TGTGCCAGCAGCTTAGGCGATAGCTCCTACAATGAGCAGTTCTTC

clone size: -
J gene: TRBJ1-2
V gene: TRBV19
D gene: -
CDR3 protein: CASRKSGGSAGYTF
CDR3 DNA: TGTGCCAGTAGAAAGAGTGGGGGCTCGGCCGGCTACACCTTC

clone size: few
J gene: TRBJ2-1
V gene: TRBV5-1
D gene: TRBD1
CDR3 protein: CASSIGQGGRDEQFF
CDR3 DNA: TGCGCCAGCAGCATTGGACAGGGTGGTAGAGATGAGCAGTTCTTC

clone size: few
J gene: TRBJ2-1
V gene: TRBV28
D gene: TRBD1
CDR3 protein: CASSMGQGFLNEQFF
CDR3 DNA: TGTGCCAGCAGTATGGGACAGGGATTTCTCAATGAGCAGTTCTTC

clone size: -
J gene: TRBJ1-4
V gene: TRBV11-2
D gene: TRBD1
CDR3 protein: CASSRQGRDEKLFF
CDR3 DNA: TGTGCCAGCAGCCGACAGGGGAGGGATGAAAAACTGTTTTTT

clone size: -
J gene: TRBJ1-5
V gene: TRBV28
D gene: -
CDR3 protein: CASSLSGFSNQPQHF
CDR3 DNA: TGTGCCAGCAGTTTATCAGGGTTCAGCAATCAGCCCCAGCATTTT

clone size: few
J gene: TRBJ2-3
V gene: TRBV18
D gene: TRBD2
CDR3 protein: CASSPQPLANFPDTQYF
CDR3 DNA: TGTGCCAGCTCACCTCAACCACTAGCGAACTTCCCAGATACGCAGTATTTT

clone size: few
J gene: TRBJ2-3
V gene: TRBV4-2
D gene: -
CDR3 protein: CASSQGLDSRAKRDTQYF
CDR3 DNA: TGTGCCAGCAGCCAAGGATTGGACAGTCGGGCCAAGAGGGATACGCAGTATTTT

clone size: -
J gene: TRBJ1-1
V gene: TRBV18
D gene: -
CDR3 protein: CASREGWNTEAFF
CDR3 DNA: TGTGCCAGCCGGGAGGGTTGGAACACTGAAGCTTTCTTT

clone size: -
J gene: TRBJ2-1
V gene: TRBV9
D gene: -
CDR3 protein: CASSVSRGMYDEQFF
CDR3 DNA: TGTGCCAGCAGCGTGTCTCGGGGTATGTACGATGAGCAGTTCTTC

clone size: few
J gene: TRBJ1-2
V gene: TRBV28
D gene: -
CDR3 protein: CASTLGGRGYTF
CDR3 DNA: TGTGCCAGCACCTTGGGAGGACGTGGCTACACCTTC

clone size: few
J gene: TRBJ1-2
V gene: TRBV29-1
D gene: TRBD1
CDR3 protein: CSVDGQGSVAF
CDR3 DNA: TGCAGCGTCGACGGACAGGGTAGCGTTGCCTTC

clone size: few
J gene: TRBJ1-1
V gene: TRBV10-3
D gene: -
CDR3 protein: CAIKVQGNTEAFF
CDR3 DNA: TGTGCCATCAAAGTACAGGGGAACACTGAAGCTTTCTTT

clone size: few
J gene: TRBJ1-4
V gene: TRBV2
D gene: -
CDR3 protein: CASRVDSRKLFF
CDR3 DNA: TGTGCCAGCAGGGTCGACAGTCGAAAACTGTTTTTT

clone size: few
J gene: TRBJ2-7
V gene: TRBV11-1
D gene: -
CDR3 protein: CASSLSEVIDEQYF
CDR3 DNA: TGTGCCAGCAGCCTCTCGGAGGTTATCGACGAGCAGTACTTC

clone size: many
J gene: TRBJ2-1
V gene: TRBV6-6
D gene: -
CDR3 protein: CASNPQGPDYNEQFF
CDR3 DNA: TGTGCCAGCAACCCACAGGGTCCGGACTACAATGAGCAGTTCTTC

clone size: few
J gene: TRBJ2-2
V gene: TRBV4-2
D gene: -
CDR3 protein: CASSQELFGAGTGELFF
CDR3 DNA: TGTGCCAGCAGCCAAGAGCTGTTTGGGGCGGGGACCGGGGAGCTGTTTTTT

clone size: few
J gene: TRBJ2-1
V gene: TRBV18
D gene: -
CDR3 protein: CASSPRTTGEQFF
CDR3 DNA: TGTGCCAGCTCACCTAGGACGACGGGGGAGCAGTTCTTC

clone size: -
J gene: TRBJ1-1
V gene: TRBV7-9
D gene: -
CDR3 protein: CASSRGGGTEAFF
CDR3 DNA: TGTGCCAGCAGCAGAGGGGGGGGGACTGAAGCTTTCTTT

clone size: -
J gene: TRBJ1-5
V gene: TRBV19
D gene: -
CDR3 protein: CASSIERVVNQPQHF
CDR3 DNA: TGTGCCAGTAGTATAGAGAGGGTAGTGAATCAGCCCCAGCATTTT

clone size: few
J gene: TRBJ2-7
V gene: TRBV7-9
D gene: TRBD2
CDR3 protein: CASSFGAGGAYEQYF
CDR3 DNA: TGTGCCAGCAGCTTTGGAGCGGGAGGAGCCTACGAGCAGTACTTC

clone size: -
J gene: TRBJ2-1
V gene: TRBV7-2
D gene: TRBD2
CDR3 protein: CASSARPGTSDGNEQFF
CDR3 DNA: TGTGCCAGCAGCGCACGACCCGGGACTAGCGATGGGAATGAGCAGTTCTTC

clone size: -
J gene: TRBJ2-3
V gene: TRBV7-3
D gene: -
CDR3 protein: CASSLRGSGTDTQYF
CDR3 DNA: TGTGCCAGCAGCTTGAGAGGGAGTGGAACAGATACGCAGTATTTT

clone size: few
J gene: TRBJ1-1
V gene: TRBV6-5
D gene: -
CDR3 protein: CASYRDMNTEAFF
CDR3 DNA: TGTGCCAGCTATCGAGACATGAACACTGAAGCTTTCTTT

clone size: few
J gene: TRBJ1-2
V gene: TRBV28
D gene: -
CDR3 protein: CASIPTTRGGYTF
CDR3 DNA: TGTGCCAGCATTCCAACCACTCGGGGTGGCTACACCTTC

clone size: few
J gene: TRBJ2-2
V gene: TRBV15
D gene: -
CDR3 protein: CATSRDGGTGELFF
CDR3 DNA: TGTGCCACCAGCAGAGATGGGGGGACCGGGGAGCTGTTTTTT

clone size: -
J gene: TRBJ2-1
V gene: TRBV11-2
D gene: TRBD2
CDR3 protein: CASSRTSGDYNEQFF
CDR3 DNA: TGTGCCAGCAGCCGGACTAGCGGGGACTACAATGAGCAGTTCTTC

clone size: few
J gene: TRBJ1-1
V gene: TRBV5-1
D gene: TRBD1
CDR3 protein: CASSPGQGPPAEEAFF
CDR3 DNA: TGCGCCAGCAGCCCCGGACAGGGGCCCCCTGCCGAAGAAGCTTTCTTT

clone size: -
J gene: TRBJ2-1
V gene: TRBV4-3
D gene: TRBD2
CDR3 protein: CASSLAGGPTEQFF
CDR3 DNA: TGCGCCAGCAGCCTAGCGGGAGGGCCAACTGAGCAGTTCTTC

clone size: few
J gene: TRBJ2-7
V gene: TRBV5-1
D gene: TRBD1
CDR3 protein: CASRTTTGVVEQYF
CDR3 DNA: TGCGCCAGCAGGACCACTACAGGGGTAGTCGAGCAGTACTTC

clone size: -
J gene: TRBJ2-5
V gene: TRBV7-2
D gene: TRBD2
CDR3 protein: CASSLGAGGETQYF
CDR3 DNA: TGTGCCAGCAGCTTAGGAGCGGGAGGAGAGACCCAGTACTTC

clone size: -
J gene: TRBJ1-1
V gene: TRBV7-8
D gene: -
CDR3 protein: CASSLAGTEAFF
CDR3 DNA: TGTGCCAGCAGCTTAGCTGGGACAGAAGCTTTCTTT

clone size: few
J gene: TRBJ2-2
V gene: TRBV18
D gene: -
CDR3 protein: CASSPDGFTGELFF
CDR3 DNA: TGTGCCAGCTCACCCGACGGGTTCACCGGGGAGCTGTTTTTT

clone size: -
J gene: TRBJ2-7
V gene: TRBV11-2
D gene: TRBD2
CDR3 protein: CASSYLAGGYEQYF
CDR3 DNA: TGTGCCAGCAGCTACCTAGCGGGGGGCTACGAGCAGTACTTC

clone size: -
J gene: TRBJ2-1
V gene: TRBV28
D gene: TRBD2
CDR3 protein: CASSLLGTSKFSSYNEQFF
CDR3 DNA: TGTGCCAGCAGTTTACTTGGGACTAGCAAATTCAGCTCCTACAATGAGCAGTTCTTC

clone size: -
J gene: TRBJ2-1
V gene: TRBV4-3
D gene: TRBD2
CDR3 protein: CASSLLAGGSYNEQFF
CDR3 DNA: TGCGCCAGCAGCCTGTTAGCGGGAGGGTCCTACAATGAGCAGTTCTTC